The TCR beta chain under discussion was sequenced for a study of metastatic and nonmetastatic thyroid tumors. The wider study: Peripheral blood and tumor or nodule samples from malignant and benign thyroid patients were compared. Overall study findings and caveats: Significantly greater TCR beta diversity was reportedly found in malignant thyroid tumors than in benign nodules (in blood and tumor).

This clone was detected ten times or more. Its antigen is still unknown. TCRdb used MiXCR to call clones anew from the PCR reads. The table includes roughly 27,000 clones, around 13% detected once. Patients were all untreated before their thyroid surgery. The sequence came from a female donor with papillary thyroid cancer or a benign thyroid nodule (not recorded which). Some clones in this sample may be carry-over from other donors' samples. The sequenced sample was blood.

The CDR3, as DNA: TGTGCCAGCAGCCAAGAAGGACAGACTAATTCACCCCTCCACTTT. It translates to CASSQEGQTNSPLHF. The V gene is TRBV14, the J gene TRBJ1-6; D is perhaps TRBD1 (6 bases). Germline V CDR1 and CDR2: SGHDN, FVKESK. The germline V and J ends were trimmed by 0 bases and 6 bases, with 9 bases remaining between them. The CDR3 totals 15 residues. The full variable domain, rest sourced from reference TRBV14 and TRBJ1-6, is EAGVTQFPSHSVIEKGQTVTLRCDPISGHDNLYWYRRVMGKEIKFLLHFVKESKQDESGMPNNRFLAERTGGTYSTLKVQPAELEDSGVYFCASSQEGQTNSPLHFGNGTRLTVT.